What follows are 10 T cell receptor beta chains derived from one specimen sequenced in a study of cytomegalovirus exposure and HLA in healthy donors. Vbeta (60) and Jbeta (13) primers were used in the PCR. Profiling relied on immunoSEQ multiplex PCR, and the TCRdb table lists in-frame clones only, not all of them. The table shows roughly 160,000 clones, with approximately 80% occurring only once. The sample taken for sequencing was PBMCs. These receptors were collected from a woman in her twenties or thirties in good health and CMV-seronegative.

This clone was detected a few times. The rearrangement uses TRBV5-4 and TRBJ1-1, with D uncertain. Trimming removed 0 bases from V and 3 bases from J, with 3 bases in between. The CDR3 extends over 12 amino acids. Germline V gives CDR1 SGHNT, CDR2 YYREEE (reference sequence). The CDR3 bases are TGTGCCAGCAGCTTGGAGCACACTGAAGCTTTCTTT. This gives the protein CASSLEHTEAFF. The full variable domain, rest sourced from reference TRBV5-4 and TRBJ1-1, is ETGVTQSPTHLIKTRGQQVTLRCSSQSGHNTVSWYQQALGQGPQFIFQYYREEENGRGNFPPRFSGLQFPNYSSELNVNALELDDSALYLCASSLEHTEAFFGQGTRLTVV.

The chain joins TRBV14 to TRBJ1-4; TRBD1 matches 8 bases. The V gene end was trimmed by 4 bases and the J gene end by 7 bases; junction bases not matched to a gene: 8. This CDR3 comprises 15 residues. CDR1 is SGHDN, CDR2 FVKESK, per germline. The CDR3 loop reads CASSRLGTGVEKLFF. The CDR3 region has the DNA TGTGCCAGCAGCCGATTGGGGACAGGAGTTGAAAAACTGTTTTTT.

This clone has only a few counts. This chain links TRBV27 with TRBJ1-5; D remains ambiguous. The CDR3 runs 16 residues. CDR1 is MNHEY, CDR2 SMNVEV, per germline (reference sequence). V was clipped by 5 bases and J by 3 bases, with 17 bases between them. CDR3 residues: CASSTQKLFLNQPQHF. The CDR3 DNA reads TGTGCCAGCAGTACACAGAAACTGTTCCTCAATCAGCCCCAGCATTTT.

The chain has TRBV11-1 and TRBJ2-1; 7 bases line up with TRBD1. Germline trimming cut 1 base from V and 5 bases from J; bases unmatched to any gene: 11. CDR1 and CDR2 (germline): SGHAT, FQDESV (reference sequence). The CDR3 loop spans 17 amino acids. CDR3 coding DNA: TGTGCCAGCAGCTTAGGTCCTGTCCAGGGGGAGAACAATGAGCAGTTCTTC. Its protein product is CASSLGPVQGENNEQFF.

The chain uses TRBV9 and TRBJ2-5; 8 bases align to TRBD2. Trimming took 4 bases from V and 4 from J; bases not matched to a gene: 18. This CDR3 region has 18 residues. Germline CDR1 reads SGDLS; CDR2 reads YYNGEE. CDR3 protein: CASSQIGRTSSERETQYF. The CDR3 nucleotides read TGTGCCAGCAGCCAAATTGGCCGGACTAGCTCGGAAAGAGAGACCCAGTACTTC.

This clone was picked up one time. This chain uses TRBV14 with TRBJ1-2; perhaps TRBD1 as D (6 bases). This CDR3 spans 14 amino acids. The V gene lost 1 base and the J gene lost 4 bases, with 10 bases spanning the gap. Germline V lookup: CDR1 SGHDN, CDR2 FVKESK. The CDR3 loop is CASSQGRGGYGYTF. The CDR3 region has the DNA TGTGCCAGCAGCCAAGGAAGGGGGGGCTATGGCTACACCTTC. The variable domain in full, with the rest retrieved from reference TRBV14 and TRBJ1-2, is EAGVTQFPSHSVIEKGQTVTLRCDPISGHDNLYWYRRVMGKEIKFLLHFVKESKQDESGMPNNRFLAERTGGTYSTLKVQPAELEDSGVYFCASSQGRGGYGYTFGSGTRLTVV.

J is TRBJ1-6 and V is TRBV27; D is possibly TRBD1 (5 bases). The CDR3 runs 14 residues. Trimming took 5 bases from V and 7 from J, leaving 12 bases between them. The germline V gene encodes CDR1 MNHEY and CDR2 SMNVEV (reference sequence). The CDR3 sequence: CASSPGRANSPLHF. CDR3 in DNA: TGTGCCAGCAGTCCAGGGAGGGCAAATTCACCCCTCCACTTT.

In DNA form, the CDR3 reads TGTGCCAGCAGTTGGGGGCCCGGGGAGCTGTTTTTT. Translating it yields CASSWGPGELFF. The rearrangement uses TRBV5-4 and TRBJ2-2, with a tentative D call TRBD1 (6 bases). This CDR3 is built from 12 residues. With 5 bases removed from V and 6 bases from J, the gap between germline ends came to 8 bases. The germline V gene has CDR1 SGHNT and CDR2 YYREEE (reference sequence).

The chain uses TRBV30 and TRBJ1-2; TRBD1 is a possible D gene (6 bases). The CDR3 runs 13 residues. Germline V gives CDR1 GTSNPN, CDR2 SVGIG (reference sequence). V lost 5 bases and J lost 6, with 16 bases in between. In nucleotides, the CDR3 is TGTGCCTGGTATGCCGTCAGGGGCAATGGCTACACCTTC. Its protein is CAWYAVRGNGYTF.

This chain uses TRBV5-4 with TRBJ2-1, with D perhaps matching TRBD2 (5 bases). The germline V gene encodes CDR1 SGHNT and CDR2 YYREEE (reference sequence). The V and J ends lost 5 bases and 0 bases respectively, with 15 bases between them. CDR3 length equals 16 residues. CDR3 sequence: CASSGREKNSYNEQFF. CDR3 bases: TGTGCCAGCAGTGGGAGAGAAAAAAACTCCTACAATGAGCAGTTCTTC.